Sequencing of this T cell receptor (beta chain) was carried out in a study of control samples from healthy donors and cancer patients. The ends were cut back, 1 base at V and 5 bases at J, with 9 bases in the middle. This CDR3 comprises 14 residues. The germline V gene encodes CDR1 LNHNV and CDR2 YYDKDF (reference sequence). Method: immunoSEQ multiplex PCR; TCRdb's copy keeps in-frame clones and lacks some. The sample has 130,000 to 150,000 clones, 85% to 95% seen once; the top ten hold more than 13%. This receptor was taken from a man aged 60 to 75 with colorectal cancer. This rearrangement joins TRBV15 to TRBJ2-1; weak D call: TRBD2 (6 bases). Sequencing input: PBMCs. The CDR3 reads CATSRGTTNNEQFF. The CDR3 DNA is TGTGCCACCAGCAGAGGGACTACCAACAATGAGCAGTTCTTC.